What follows is one T cell receptor beta chain and its context. This clonotype showed up just a few times. What antigen it recognizes has not been identified. Base-call qualities are not available, and no considerably larger clone is one nucleotide away. The germline V gene gives CDR1 as SGHTA and CDR2 as FQGNSA. The cysteine opens and the phenylalanine closes a CDR3 of 11 amino acids. Only the CDR3 part of the read is kept: 33 bases, read in frame from the first base. The V and J ends are trimmed by 3 bases and 7 bases, leaving 7 bases between them. The data derive from a study of post-analysis software for immune sequencing data (dated by TCRdb to the mid-2010s). Notes on the research overall: Disease courses on record covered relapsing-remitting, secondary progressive and progressive-relapsing multiple sclerosis, though some patients had no subtype annotation. Patient repertoires were compared against 10 to 12 previously published healthy control repertoires from donors aged about 6 to 27 years. A subset of samples was prepared in parallel using single-end sample barcoding, then pooled and co-amplified after Illumina adapter ligation.

Beyond this particular receptor, the publication reports: Direct clustering with F measure revealed strong co-clustering of samples prepared in the same batch, which led to a batch-effect correction. Significantly higher frequencies in patients than in controls were found for roughly 5 TRBV segments, including TRBV5-6, TRBV5-1 and TRBV20-1. Compared with controls, multiple sclerosis patients had significantly lower normalized Chao1 diversity, a finding suggesting substantial peripheral T-cell clonal expansion. The multiple sclerosis patient group was slightly younger than the control group.

Preparation of the library involved PCR. Sequenced using an Illumina HiSeq 2500. To reduce PCR and sequencing biases, unique molecular identifiers were built into the TCR beta cDNA libraries. About 500,000 cDNA molecules were obtained for every 1 to 10 million input T cells, so each molecule roughly corresponded to one T cell. The same protocol used for the earlier healthy control dataset was applied to prepare and sequence the patient libraries. Samples belonging to the same batch were prepared together, multiplexed and sequenced on a shared HiSeq lane. The paper's processing steps were these. MIGEC handled the raw barcoded reads, throwing out single-read molecular identifier groups before consensus assembly and CDR3 extraction. Clonotype tables were post-analysed with VDJtools, normalizing diversity by down-sampling all datasets to the smallest sample size. In repertoire overlap clustering, CDR3 amino acid sequences, but not nucleotide sequences, were matched to correct batch-related cross-sample contamination. The public reads were quality trimmed at Q25 with fastp and then assembled into clones with MiXCR by TCRdb, keeping productive beta chains. Records with the same CDR3 protein are collapsed into one entry carrying the most frequent genes and DNA. These V and J calls rely on TCRdb rather than the paper's analysis. Across this sample there are hundreds of thousands of distinct CDR3 sequences, with roughly 45% seen only once. Jointly, the top ten make up around an eighth of the sample.

To demonstrate the VDJtools post-analysis software, the study profiled TCR beta repertoires from the peripheral blood of about 13 young patients with multiple sclerosis. Multiple sclerosis patients were children and adolescents aged about 6 to 15 years. This receptor was identified in a girl aged 10-17 years with multiple sclerosis. The V and J genes are TRBV7-2 and TRBJ2-7; the D gene identity is not certain. Sequencing was done on a sample of blood. DNA sequence: TGTGCCAGCAGCTTTGTGGGGGAGCAGTACTTC. Its product reads: CASSFVGEQYF.